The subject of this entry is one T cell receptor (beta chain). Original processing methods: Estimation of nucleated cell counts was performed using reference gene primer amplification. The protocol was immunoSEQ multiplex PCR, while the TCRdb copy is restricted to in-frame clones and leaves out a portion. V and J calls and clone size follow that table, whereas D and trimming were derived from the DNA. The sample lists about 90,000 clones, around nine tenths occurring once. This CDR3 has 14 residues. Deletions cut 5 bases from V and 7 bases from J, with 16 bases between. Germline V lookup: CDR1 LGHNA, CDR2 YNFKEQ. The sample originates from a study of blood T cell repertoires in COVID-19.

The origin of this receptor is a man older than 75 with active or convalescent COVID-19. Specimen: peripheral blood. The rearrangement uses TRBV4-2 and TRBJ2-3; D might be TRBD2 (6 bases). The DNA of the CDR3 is TGTGCCAGCAGCGGGACTGGAAGTCGAAATACGCAGTATTTT. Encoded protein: CASSGTGSRNTQYF.